Here is one T cell receptor (beta chain) with its context. What it binds is unknown. An end of the junction does not agree with germline; a read error may underlie this. This entry belongs to a study of cytomegalovirus exposure and HLA in healthy donors. Regarding the study as a whole: Cytomegalovirus-associated status was assigned to some 160 TCR beta chains.

Primers: 60 Vbeta forward and 13 Jbeta reverse. Assay: immunoSEQ multiplex PCR; the TCRdb copy retains only in-frame clones and omits some. Of approximately 65,000 clones listed, 68% are singletons. The length of the CDR3 is 15 residues. Germline values: CDR1 SSHAT, CDR2 FNYEAQ (reference sequence). This sequence joins TRBV7-7 and TRBJ2-3, with 9 bases lining up with TRBD2. This receptor was identified in a man aged 35-49 years in good health and CMV-seropositive. Sample: PBMCs. CDR3 region: CASSPTSGSTDTQYF. The CDR3 DNA follows: TGTGCTAGCAGCCCGACTAGCGGTAGCACAGATACGCAGTATTTT.